This TCR beta chain was captured in a study of OX40 agonist ivuxolimab in advanced cancers. Study-wide context: Ivuxolimab, an agonist antibody against OX40 (CD134), was given to patients.

This clone was seen a handful of times. If patients had autoimmune disease history or systemic immunosuppression, they were excluded. The table came from immunoSEQ multiplex PCR; TCRdb's copy has only in-frame clones and leaves some out. This sample has about 20,000 clones; roughly 70% occur once, and the top ten carry about a fifth. The CDR3 is made up of 15 amino acids. The V gene lost 0 bases and the J gene lost 5 bases, with 14 bases spanning the gap. The germline CDR1 and CDR2 sequences are SGHRS and YFSETQ. The chain joins TRBV5-1 to TRBJ2-5, with D unresolved. The sequence came from an adult with an advanced solid tumor such as melanoma, head and neck, liver or kidney cancer. Source: CD4+ or CD8+ T cells sorted from blood, taken in a trial of the OX40 agonist ivuxolimab. The CDR3 DNA is TGCGCCAGCAGCTTGGTGGGCAGCTCCCTGGAGACCCAGTACTTC. Translated, it gives CASSLVGSSLETQYF.